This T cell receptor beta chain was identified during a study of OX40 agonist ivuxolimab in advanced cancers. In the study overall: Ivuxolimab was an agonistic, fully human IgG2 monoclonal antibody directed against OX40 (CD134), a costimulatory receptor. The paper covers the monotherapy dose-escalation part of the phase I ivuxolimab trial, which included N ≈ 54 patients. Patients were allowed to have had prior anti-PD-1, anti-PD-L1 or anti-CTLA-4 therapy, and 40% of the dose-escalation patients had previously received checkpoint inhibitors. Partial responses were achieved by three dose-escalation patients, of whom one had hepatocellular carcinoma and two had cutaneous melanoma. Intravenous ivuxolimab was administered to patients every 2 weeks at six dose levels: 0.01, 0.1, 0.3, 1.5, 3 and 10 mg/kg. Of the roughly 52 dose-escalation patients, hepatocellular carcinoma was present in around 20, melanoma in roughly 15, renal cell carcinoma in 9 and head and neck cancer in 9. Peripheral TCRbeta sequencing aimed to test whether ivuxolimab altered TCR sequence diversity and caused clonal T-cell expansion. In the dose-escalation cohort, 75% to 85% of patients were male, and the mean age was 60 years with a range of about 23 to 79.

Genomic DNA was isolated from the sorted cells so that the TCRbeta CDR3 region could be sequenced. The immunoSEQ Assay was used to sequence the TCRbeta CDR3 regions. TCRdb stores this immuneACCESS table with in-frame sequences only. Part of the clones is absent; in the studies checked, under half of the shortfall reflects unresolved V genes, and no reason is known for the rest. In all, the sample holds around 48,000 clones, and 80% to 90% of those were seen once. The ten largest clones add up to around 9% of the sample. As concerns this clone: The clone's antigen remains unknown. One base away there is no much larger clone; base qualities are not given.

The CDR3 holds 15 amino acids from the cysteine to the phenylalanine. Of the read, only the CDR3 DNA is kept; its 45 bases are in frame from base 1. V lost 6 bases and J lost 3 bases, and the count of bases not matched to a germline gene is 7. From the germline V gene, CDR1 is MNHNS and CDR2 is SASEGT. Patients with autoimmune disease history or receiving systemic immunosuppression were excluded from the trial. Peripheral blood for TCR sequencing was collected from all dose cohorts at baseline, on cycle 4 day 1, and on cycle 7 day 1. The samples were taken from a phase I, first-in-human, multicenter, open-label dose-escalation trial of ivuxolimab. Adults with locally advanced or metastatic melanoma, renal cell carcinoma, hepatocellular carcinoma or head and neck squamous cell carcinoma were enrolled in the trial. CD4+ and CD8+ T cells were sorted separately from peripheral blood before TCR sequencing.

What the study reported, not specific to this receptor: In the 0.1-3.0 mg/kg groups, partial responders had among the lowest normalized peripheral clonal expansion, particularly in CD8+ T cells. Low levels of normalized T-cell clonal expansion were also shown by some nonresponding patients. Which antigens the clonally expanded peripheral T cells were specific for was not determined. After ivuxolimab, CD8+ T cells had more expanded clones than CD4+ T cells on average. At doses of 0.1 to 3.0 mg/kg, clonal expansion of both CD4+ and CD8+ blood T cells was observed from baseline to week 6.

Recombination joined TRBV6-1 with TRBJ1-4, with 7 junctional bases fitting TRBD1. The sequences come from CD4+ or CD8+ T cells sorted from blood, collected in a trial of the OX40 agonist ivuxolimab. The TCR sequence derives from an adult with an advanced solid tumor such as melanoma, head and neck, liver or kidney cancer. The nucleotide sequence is TGTGCCAGCAGGCGAACAGGGGCCCCTAATGAAAAACTGTTTTTT. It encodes CASRRTGAPNEKLFF.